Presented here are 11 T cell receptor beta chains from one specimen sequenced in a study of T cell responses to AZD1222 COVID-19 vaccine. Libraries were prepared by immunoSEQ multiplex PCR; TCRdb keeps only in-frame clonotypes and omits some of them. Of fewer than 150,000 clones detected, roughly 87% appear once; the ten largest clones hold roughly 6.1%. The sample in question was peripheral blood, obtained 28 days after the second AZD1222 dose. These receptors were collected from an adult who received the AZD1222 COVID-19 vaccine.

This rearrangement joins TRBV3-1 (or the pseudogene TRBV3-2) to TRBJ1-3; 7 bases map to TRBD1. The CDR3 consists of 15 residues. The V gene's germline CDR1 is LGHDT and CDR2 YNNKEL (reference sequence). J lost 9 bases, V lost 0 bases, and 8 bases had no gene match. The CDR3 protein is CASSQDGTAAATIYF. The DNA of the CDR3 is TGTGCCAGCAGCCAAGATGGGACAGCCGCCGCCACCATATATTTT.

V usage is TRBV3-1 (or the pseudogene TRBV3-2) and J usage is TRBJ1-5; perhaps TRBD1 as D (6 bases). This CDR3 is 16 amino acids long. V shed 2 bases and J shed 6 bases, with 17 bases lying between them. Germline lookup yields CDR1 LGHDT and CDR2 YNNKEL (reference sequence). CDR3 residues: CASSQSSRGLTQPQHF. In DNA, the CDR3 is TGTGCCAGCAGCCAATCCTCCCGGGGGCTGACTCAGCCCCAGCATTTT.

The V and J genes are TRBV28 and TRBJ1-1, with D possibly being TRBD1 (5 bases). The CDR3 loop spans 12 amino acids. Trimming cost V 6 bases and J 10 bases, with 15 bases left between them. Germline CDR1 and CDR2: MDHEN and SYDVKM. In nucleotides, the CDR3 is TGTGCCAGCAGGTCCGAAGGGGATAGAGCTTTCTTT. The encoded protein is CASRSEGDRAFF.

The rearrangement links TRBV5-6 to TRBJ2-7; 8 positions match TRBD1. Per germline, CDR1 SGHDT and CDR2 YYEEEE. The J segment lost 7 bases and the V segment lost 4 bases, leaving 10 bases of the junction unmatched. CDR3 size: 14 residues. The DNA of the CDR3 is TGTGCCAGCAGCCCTAGACAGGGGACCGAGGAGCAGTACTTC. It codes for CASSPRQGTEEQYF.

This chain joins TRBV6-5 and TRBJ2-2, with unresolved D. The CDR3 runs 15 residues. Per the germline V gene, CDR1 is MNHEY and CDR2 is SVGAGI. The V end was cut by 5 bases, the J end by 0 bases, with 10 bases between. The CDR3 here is CASSRLFSNTGELFF. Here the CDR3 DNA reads TGTGCCAGCAGTAGGCTATTTTCGAACACCGGGGAGCTGTTTTTT.

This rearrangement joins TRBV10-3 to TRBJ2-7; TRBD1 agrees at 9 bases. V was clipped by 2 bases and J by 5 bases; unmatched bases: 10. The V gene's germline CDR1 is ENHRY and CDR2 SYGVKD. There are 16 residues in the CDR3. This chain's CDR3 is CAISEPSGTGPDEQYF. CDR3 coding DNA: TGTGCCATCAGTGAGCCATCCGGGACAGGGCCCGACGAGCAGTACTTC.

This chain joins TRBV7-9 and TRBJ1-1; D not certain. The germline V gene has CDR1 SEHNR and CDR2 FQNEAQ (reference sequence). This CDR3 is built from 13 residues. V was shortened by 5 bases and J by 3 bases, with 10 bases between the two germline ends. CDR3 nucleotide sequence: TGTGCCAGCAGCCCCCCGGGCTACACTGAAGCTTTCTTT. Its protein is CASSPPGYTEAFF.

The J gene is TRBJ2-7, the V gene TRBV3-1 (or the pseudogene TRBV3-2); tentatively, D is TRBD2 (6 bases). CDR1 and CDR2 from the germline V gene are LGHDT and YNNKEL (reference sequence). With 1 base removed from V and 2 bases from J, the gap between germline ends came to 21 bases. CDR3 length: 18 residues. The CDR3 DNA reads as TGTGCCAGCAGCCAAGTACTGAGCCACGGGGGAACTACCTACGAGCAGTACTTC. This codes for CASSQVLSHGGTTYEQYF.

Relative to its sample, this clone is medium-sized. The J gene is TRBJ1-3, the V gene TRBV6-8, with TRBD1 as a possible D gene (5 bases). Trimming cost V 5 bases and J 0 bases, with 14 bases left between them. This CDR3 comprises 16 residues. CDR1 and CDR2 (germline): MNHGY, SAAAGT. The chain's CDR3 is CASSNWDGDSGNTIYF. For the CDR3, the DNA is TGTGCCAGCAGTAATTGGGACGGGGACTCTGGAAACACCATATATTTT.

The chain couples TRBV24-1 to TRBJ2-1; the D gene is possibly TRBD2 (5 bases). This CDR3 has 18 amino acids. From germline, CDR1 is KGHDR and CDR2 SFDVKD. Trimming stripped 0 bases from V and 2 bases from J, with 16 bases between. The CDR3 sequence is CATSDLHYVALTYNEQFF. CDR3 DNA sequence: TGTGCCACCAGTGATTTGCATTACGTAGCGCTGACCTACAATGAGCAGTTCTTC.

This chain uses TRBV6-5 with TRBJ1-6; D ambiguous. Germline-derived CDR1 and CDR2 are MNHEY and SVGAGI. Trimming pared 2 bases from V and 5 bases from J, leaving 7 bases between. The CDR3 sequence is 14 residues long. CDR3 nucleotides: TGTGCCAGCAGTTACACCCCAGATAATTCACCCCTCCACTTT. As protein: CASSYTPDNSPLHF.